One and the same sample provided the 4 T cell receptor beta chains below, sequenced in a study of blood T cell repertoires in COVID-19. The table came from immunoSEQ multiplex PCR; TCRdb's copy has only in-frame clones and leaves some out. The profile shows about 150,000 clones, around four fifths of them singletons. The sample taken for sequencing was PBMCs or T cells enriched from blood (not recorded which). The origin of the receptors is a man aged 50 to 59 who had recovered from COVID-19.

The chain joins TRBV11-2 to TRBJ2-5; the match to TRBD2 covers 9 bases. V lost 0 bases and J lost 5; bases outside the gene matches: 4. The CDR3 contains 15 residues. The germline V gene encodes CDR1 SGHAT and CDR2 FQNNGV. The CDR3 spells CASSLDGTSWETQYF. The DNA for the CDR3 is TGTGCCAGCAGCTTAGATGGGACTAGCTGGGAGACCCAGTACTTC.

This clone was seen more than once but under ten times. This chain's CDR3 is CASSFQDSSSYNSPLHF. In DNA, the CDR3 is TGTGCCAGCAGCTTTCAGGACAGTAGCTCCTATAATTCACCCCTCCACTTT. The V and J genes are TRBV9 and TRBJ1-6; D perhaps matches TRBD1 (6 bases). Per the germline V gene, CDR1 is SGDLS and CDR2 is YYNGEE. V shed 4 bases and J shed 0 bases, with 14 bases lying between them. This CDR3 contains 17 residues.

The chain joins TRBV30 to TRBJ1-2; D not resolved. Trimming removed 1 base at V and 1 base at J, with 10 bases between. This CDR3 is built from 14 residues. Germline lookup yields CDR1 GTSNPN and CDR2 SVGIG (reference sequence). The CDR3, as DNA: TGTGCCTGGAGTGGCCGCGGGGATAACTATGGCTACACCTTC. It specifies CAWSGRGDNYGYTF.

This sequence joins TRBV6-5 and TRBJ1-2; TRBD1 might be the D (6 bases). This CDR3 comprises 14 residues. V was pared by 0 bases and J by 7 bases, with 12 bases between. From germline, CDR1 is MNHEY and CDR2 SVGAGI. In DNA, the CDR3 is TGTGCCAGCAGTTACTCGAAGGGGGTCCTTGGCTACACCTTC. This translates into CASSYSKGVLGYTF.